These T cell receptor beta chains were read from a single sample in a study of blood T cells in healthy people across ages. TCRdb re-called the 5' RACE reads with MiXCR, one entry per CDR3 protein. The data contain around 800,000 distinct CDR3 sequences, approximately 65% of them seen just once; the ten biggest clones take up 25% to 35%. Material: blood. Receptors originate from a man younger than 45 in good health. The CDR3 runs from the conserved cysteine through the conserved F or W. Each record gives: J gene, clone size, D gene, V gene, CDR3 DNA, CDR3 protein. The D gene is left open where the match is weak. Expanded clones get a size class; other rows say once, few or many, or leave the size out.

>TRBJ1-2|-|-|TRBV3-1
TGTGCCAGCAGCCAAGAGGGGGGGGCATACGGCTACACCTTC
CASSQEGGAYGYTF
>TRBJ2-7|-|-|TRBV28
TGTGCCAGCAGTAGAAGCTTCTCCTACGAGCAGTACTTC
CASSRSFSYEQYF
>TRBJ2-5|-|-|TRBV29-1
TGCAGCGTTGAACGAGAGTGGCGGGGGACCCAGTACTTC
CSVEREWRGTQYF
>TRBJ2-1|-|TRBD2|TRBV7-8
TGTGCCAGCAGCTCCGCTAGCGGGGGGGCTTCGTACAATGAGCAGTTCTTC
CASSSASGGASYNEQFF
>TRBJ2-1|-|TRBD1|TRBV12-3/TRBV12-4
TGTGCCAGCAGTTTATTTGCTTTTTTTGGGACAGCCCGTAACAATGAGCAGTTCTTC
CASSLFAFFGTARNNEQFF
>TRBJ2-7|few|-|TRBV7-9
TGTGCCAGCAGTTATACCGCCGAGCAGTACTTC
CASSYTAEQYF
>TRBJ2-1|-|TRBD2|TRBV20-1
TGCAGTGCTAACTTCATAGCGGGGGTACGGGATGAGCAGTTCTTC
CSANFIAGVRDEQFF
>TRBJ2-3|many|-|TRBV4-2
TGTGCCAGCAGCCAGACAGATACGCAGTATTTT
CASSQTDTQYF
>TRBJ1-1|-|TRBD1|TRBV20-1
TGCAGTGCTACCCGAACCGGGACAGGGGGGAACACTGAAGCTTTCTTT
CSATRTGTGGNTEAFF
>TRBJ1-5|-|-|TRBV3-1
TGTGCCAGCAGCCAAGATACCCGGGACCAGCCCCAGCATTTT
CASSQDTRDQPQHF
>TRBJ1-5|-|TRBD1|TRBV27
TGTGCCAGCAGCCTTACGGGACAGGGGGCTAGCAATCAGCCCCAGCATTTT
CASSLTGQGASNQPQHF
>TRBJ2-3|-|-|TRBV28
TGTGCCAGCAGTTTACGGACTACCGCTTCCGCAGATACGCAGTATTTT
CASSLRTTASADTQYF
>TRBJ2-3|-|TRBD1|TRBV11-3
TGTGCCAGCAGCACCCGGACAGGCTTGAGCACAGATACGCAGTATTTT
CASSTRTGLSTDTQYF
>TRBJ2-1|-|TRBD2|TRBV20-1
TGCAGTGCTAGTGTGAGCGGGGGTAGGATAAATGAGCAGTTCTTC
CSASVSGGRINEQFF
>TRBJ2-5|-|-|TRBV7-2
TGTGCCAGCAGCTTAGGTCGGTTCGTGCCTCAAGAGACCCAGTACTTC
CASSLGRFVPQETQYF
>TRBJ2-3|once|TRBD2|TRBV20-1
TGCAGTGTCAAGACTAGCGGGGCCACCTATACGCAGTATTTT
CSVKTSGATYTQYF
>TRBJ1-3|-|-|TRBV4-1
TGCGCCAGCAGCCAACGGGTGCAAGGAAACACCATATATTTT
CASSQRVQGNTIYF
>TRBJ2-7|few|-|TRBV28
TGTGCCAGCAGTTTAACGGTCGACAGCTACGAGCAGTACTTC
CASSLTVDSYEQYF
>TRBJ1-2|few|TRBD1|TRBV28
TGTGCCAGCAGCGCCGGGACAGGCGGTGGCTACACCTTC
CASSAGTGGGYTF
>TRBJ2-7|once|-|TRBV2
TGTGCCAGCAGCCCCCGGGGGTTTTCCTACGAGCAGTACTTC
CASSPRGFSYEQYF
>TRBJ1-5|-|-|TRBV12-3/TRBV12-4
TGTGCCAGCAGTTTTTCTTGGGGTCAGCCCCAGCATTTT
CASSFSWGQPQHF
>TRBJ2-1|few|TRBD2|TRBV4-3
TGTGCCAGCAGTCAAGGGACTAGCGGATACAATGAGCAGTTCTTC
CASSQGTSGYNEQFF
>TRBJ2-1|once|TRBD1|TRBV10-3
TGTGCCACCAAGACAGGGCGTACGTACAATGAGCAGTTCTTC
CATKTGRTYNEQFF
>TRBJ2-5|-|TRBD2|TRBV7-9
TGTGCCAGCAGCACCTGGACTAGCTCTCAAGAGACCCAGTACTTC
CASSTWTSSQETQYF
>TRBJ2-1|-|TRBD2|TRBV20-1
TGCAGTGCTAGATCTTGGCTAGCGGGGGATAATGAGCAGTTCTTC
CSARSWLAGDNEQFF
>TRBJ2-3|few|-|TRBV11-2
TGTGCCAGCAGCTTATCGGGTCCCCTTGGGTATTTT
CASSLSGPLGYF
>TRBJ2-7|few|-|TRBV7-9
TGTGCCAGCAGCTTAGCGCAGACAGTGTCCTACGAGCAGTACTTC
CASSLAQTVSYEQYF
>TRBJ2-1|-|-|TRBV7-3
TGTGCCAGCAGCGGGGATCTTAGGGGGGAGCAGTTCTTC
CASSGDLRGEQFF
>TRBJ1-2|few|TRBD1|TRBV5-1
TGCGCCAGCAGACCAGGACAGGGGGTGCACTATGGCTACACCTTC
CASRPGQGVHYGYTF
>TRBJ2-6|many|-|TRBV9
TGTGCCAGCAGCGGAAGCTCTGGGGCCAACGTCCTGACTTTC
CASSGSSGANVLTF
>TRBJ2-3|-|TRBD1|TRBV7-9
TGTGCCAGCAGCGCGGACGGACAGGGGGCGGGAGATACGCAGTATTTT
CASSADGQGAGDTQYF
>TRBJ2-4|-|-|TRBV7-2
TGTGCCAGCAGCTACACAACTAGGCAAAACATTCAGTACTTC
CASSYTTRQNIQYF
>TRBJ2-5|-|TRBD1|TRBV2
TGTGCCAGCAGTGCAGACAGGGGGCGAGGGGAGACCCAGTACTTC
CASSADRGRGETQYF
>TRBJ2-5|-|-|TRBV29-1
TGCAGCGGGGGGGGCGAGACCCAGTACTTC
CSGGGETQYF
>TRBJ2-1|once|TRBD1|TRBV12-3/TRBV12-4
TGTGCCAGCAGAATCCGGGACAGGGAAGACAAGGAGCAGTTCTTC
CASRIRDREDKEQFF
>TRBJ2-1|-|TRBD1|TRBV29-1
TGCAGCGCCGACCGGACAGGGACCTACAATGAGCAGTTCTTC
CSADRTGTYNEQFF
>TRBJ2-4|few|-|TRBV3-1
TGTGCCAGCAGCCAGGACAGCAAAAACATTCAGTACTTC
CASSQDSKNIQYF
>TRBJ2-7|-|TRBD2|TRBV11-2
TGTGCCAGCAGCTTAGCCCTCGGGGGGACCTACGAGCAGTACTTC
CASSLALGGTYEQYF
>TRBJ2-6|-|-|TRBV7-3
TGTGCCAGCAGCCTACCCAGGGCCTCTGGGGCCAACGTCCAGACTTTC
CASSLPRASGANVQTF
>TRBJ1-2|-|-|TRBV20-1
TGCAGTGCTTACCGGGGCAACTATGGCTACACCTTC
CSAYRGNYGYTF
>TRBJ1-1|-|-|TRBV28
TGTGCCAGCAGTTCCGGGGGGACTGAAGCTTTCTTT
CASSSGGTEAFF
>TRBJ1-2|-|-|TRBV6-5
TGTGCCAGCAGTTACAACGGATTTGGAGTTAACTATGGCTACACCTTC
CASSYNGFGVNYGYTF
>TRBJ2-3|-|-|TRBV12-5
TGTGCTAGTGGTTTAGGGACAACGACAGATACGCAGTATTTT
CASGLGTTTDTQYF
>TRBJ2-3|-|-|TRBV6-6
TGTGCCAGCAGTATTTACGGGGGGACAGCCACCACAGATACGCGGTATTTT
CASSIYGGTATTDTRYF
>TRBJ1-5|few|-|TRBV12-3/TRBV12-4
TGTGCCAGCAGTTTAAACAGGGCGGGTCAGCCCCAGCATTTT
CASSLNRAGQPQHF
>TRBJ2-7|-|-|TRBV12-3/TRBV12-4
TGTGCCAGCAGTTTAATCTCCCACGAGCAGTACTTC
CASSLISHEQYF
>TRBJ1-2|-|TRBD1|TRBV20-1
TGCAGTGCTATGGGACAGGGACCACTCTATGGCTACACCTTC
CSAMGQGPLYGYTF
>TRBJ2-1|-|-|TRBV9
TGTGCCAGCAGCGCTAGCGCGGCAGCCGTCTACAATGAGCAGTTCTTC
CASSASAAAVYNEQFF
>TRBJ2-3|-|TRBD2|TRBV20-1
TGCAGTGCCAACGGCGGTGCTAGCGGGGGGTCGACAGATACGCAGTATTTT
CSANGGASGGSTDTQYF
>TRBJ2-3|-|-|TRBV7-2
TGTGCCAGCAGCCCCCTGGAGCCGACCGATACGCAGTATTTT
CASSPLEPTDTQYF
>TRBJ2-5|-|-|TRBV20-1
TGCAGTGCTAGCCGGAGGCAAGAGACCCAGTACTTC
CSASRRQETQYF
>TRBJ1-1|-|-|TRBV20-1
TGCAGTGCTAGGTACGGGCGTATCGGAGGGCATGAAGCTTTCTTT
CSARYGRIGGHEAFF
>TRBJ1-4|-|-|TRBV20-1
TGCAGTGCTTGGCCCACATCGACAGCAACTAATGAAAAACTGTTTTTT
CSAWPTSTATNEKLFF